This T cell receptor (beta chain) was profiled in a study of blood T cells in healthy people across ages. Remarks on this clonotype: The antigen remains unidentified.

Study-level points and caveats: Older age coincided with a roughly linear decline in TCR beta diversity per million T cells. More naive CD4+ cells and higher diversity marked long-lived donors relative to aged donors. The unknown donor CMV status may have confounded expanded clonotype changes.

CDR1 is SGHTA and CDR2 is FQGNSA in the germline V gene. The CDR3 extends over 14 amino acids. Trimming pared 3 bases from V and 0 bases from J, leaving 9 bases between. A sample-barcoded 5' primer and a J-beta primer mix were used in a second PCR of roughly 7 to 11 cycles. With 12 random nucleotides, a template-switch adaptor tagged each individual cDNA molecule. TCRdb recomputed calls from the 5' RACE reads with MiXCR, one row per CDR3 protein. The sample yields more than 900,000 distinct CDR3 sequences, under 30% seen once. This same sample was also part of a study on T cells of mothers and their children.

This chain uses TRBV7-2 with TRBJ2-7; perhaps TRBD2 as D (6 bases). The sample was blood. The TCR was taken from a girl aged 2-9 years in good health. CDR3 nucleotides: TGTGCCAGCAGCTTGATAGCGGACTCCTACGAGCAGTACTTC. Encoded protein: CASSLIADSYEQYF. The full variable domain, with the rest looked up from reference TRBV7-2 and TRBJ2-7, is GAGVSQSPSNKVTEKGKDVELRCDPISGHTALYWYRQSLGQGLEFLIYFQGNSAPDKSGLPSDRFSAERTGGSVSTLTIQRTQQEDSAVYLCASSLIADSYEQYFGPGTRLTVT.